This TCR beta chain was captured by sequencing in a study of OX40 agonist ivuxolimab in advanced cancers. In terms of the full investigation: The costimulatory receptor OX40 (CD134) was targeted by ivuxolimab, a fully human IgG2 agonistic monoclonal antibody. Prior anti-PD-1, anti-PD-L1 or anti-CTLA-4 therapy was permitted, and checkpoint inhibitors had been received by around 39% of dose-escalation patients. The paper reports the monotherapy dose-escalation portion (N of about 47 patients) of the phase I ivuxolimab trial. Intravenous ivuxolimab was administered to patients every 2 weeks at six dose levels: 0.01, 0.1, 0.3, 1.5, 3 and 10 mg/kg. Three dose-escalation patients achieved partial responses, one with hepatocellular carcinoma and two with cutaneous melanoma. In the dose-escalation cohort, around four fifths of patients were male, and the mean age was approximately 60 years, with a range of about 20 to 90. Of the 50 to 55 patients in dose escalation, some 19 had hepatocellular carcinoma, about 15 had melanoma, 9 had renal cell carcinoma and 9 had head and neck cancer. The purpose of peripheral TCRbeta sequencing was to test whether ivuxolimab changed TCR sequence diversity and led to clonal T-cell expansion. Study-wide findings and limitations: Clonal expansion of both CD4+ and CD8+ blood T cells was observed from baseline to week 6 at doses 0.1 to 3.0 mg/kg. After ivuxolimab, more expanded clones were found on average in CD8+ T cells than in CD4+ T cells. In partial responders in the 0.1-3.0 mg/kg groups, normalized peripheral clonal expansion was found to be among the lowest, especially among CD8+ T cells. The antigen specificity of the peripheral T cells that underwent clonal expansion was not determined. Low levels of normalized T-cell clonal expansion were also seen in some patients who did not respond.

Germline trimming amounts to 1 base on V and 5 bases on J, with 4 as the count of junction bases outside the gene matches. The germline V gene sets CDR1 to KGHSH and CDR2 to LQKENI. The CDR3 starts with the cysteine, ends with the phenylalanine, and has 17 residues. The sequence is cut down to CDR3 DNA, 51 bases in frame from base 1. With regard to this clone: Its antigen is still unknown. The input lacks base qualities; no much larger clone sits a single base away.

To sequence the TCRbeta CDR3 region, genomic DNA was isolated from the sorted cells. The immunoSEQ Assay was used to sequence the TCRbeta CDR3 regions. Drawn from immuneACCESS, this table holds only the in-frame rearrangements with V and J called that TCRdb kept. Clones are partly lost; checked studies trace under half to an unresolved V gene and leave the rest unexplained. This sample lists 45,000 to 50,000 clones; approximately 86% were detected once. The ten largest clonotypes hold around 2% of the sample. The trial excluded patients who had a history of autoimmune disease or who were on systemic immunosuppression. Peripheral blood for TCR sequencing was collected from all dose cohorts at baseline, on cycle 4 day 1, and on cycle 7 day 1. Samples were obtained from an open-label, multicenter, first-in-human phase I dose-escalation trial of ivuxolimab. The trial enrolled adults with locally advanced or metastatic head and neck squamous cell, hepatocellular, melanoma or renal cell carcinoma. Before TCR sequencing, CD4+ T cells and CD8+ T cells were sorted from peripheral blood as separate populations.

Specimen: CD4+ or CD8+ T cells sorted from blood, collected in a trial of the OX40 agonist ivuxolimab. The chain is encoded by TRBV18 joined to TRBJ2-1; TRBD2 fits 14 bases in the junction. The receptor's source is an adult with an advanced solid tumor such as melanoma, head and neck, liver or kidney cancer. The DNA is TGTGCCAGCTCACCACGACTAGCGGGAGGGCCCGACAATGAGCAGTTCTTC. It translates to CASSPRLAGGPDNEQFF.